This T cell receptor beta chain was recovered during a study of cytomegalovirus exposure and HLA in healthy donors. Study-wide background: The use of the same platform for the 130 or so validation repertoires and the 650 to 850 first-cohort repertoires was reported by a later analysis.

The validation cohort, a group of under 150 subjects, included the donors and was separate from the roughly 600-subject first cohort. As for this clone: No antigen is known for it.

The repertoire was sequenced with immunoSEQ multiplex PCR; TCRdb's copy has only in-frame clones and lacks some. The profile shows hundreds of thousands of clones, just under 90% of them singletons. General study points: The study listed some 160 cytomegalovirus-associated TCR beta chains. Most TCR sequences were uncommon, yet certain public TCRs appeared in many donors.

Trimming removed 0 bases at V and 3 bases at J, with 15 bases between. The germline V gene encodes CDR1 SGHTA and CDR2 FQGTGA. CDR3 size: 17 residues. The genes are TRBV7-3 and TRBJ2-1, with D maybe TRBD2 (6 bases). Sequenced material: PBMCs. The clonotype comes from a man between 18 and 29 years old in good health and CMV-seronegative. DNA of the CDR3: TGTGCCAGCAGCTTAACCCCATCTCCGCGGGACTACAATGAGCAGTTCTTC. It codes for CASSLTPSPRDYNEQFF.